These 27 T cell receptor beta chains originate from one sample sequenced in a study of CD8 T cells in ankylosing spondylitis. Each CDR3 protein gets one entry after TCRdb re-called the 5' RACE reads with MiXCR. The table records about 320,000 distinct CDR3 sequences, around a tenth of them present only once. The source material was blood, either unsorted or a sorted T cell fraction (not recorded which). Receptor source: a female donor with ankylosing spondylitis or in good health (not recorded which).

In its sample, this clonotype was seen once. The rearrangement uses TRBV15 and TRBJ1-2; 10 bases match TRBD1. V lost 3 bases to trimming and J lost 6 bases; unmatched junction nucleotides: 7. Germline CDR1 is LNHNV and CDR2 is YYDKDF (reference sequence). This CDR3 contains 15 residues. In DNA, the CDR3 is TGTGCCACCAGCAGGGACGGGACAGGGGAGGATGGCTACACCTTC. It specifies CATSRDGTGEDGYTF. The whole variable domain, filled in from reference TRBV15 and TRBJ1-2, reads DAMVIQNPRYQVTQFGKPVTLSCSQTLNHNVMYWYQQKSSQAPKLLFHYYDKDFNNEADTPDNFQSRRPNTSFCFLDIRSPGLGDTAMYLCATSRDGTGEDGYTFGSGTRLTVV.

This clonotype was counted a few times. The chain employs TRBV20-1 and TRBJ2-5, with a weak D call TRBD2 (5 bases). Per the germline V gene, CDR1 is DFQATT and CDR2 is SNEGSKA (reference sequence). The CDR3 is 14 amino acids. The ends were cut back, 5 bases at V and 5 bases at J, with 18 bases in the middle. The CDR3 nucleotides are TGCAGTGCTGGGCGGGCTAACCCGGGGGAGACCCAGTACTTC. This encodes CSAGRANPGETQYF.

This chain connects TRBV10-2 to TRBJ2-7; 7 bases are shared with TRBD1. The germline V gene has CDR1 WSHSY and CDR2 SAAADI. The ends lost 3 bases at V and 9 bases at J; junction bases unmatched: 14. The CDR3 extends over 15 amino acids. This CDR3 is CASSDRQGSYVGQYF. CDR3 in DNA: TGCGCCAGCAGTGACCGACAGGGCTCCTACGTGGGGCAGTACTTC.

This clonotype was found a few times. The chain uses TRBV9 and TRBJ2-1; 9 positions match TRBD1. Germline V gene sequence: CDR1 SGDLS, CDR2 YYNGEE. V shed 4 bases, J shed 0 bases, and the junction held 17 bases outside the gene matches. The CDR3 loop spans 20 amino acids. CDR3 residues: CASSLPGQGVPPSSYNEQFF. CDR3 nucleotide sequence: TGTGCCAGCAGCCTACCGGGACAGGGAGTCCCTCCGAGCTCCTACAATGAGCAGTTCTTC.

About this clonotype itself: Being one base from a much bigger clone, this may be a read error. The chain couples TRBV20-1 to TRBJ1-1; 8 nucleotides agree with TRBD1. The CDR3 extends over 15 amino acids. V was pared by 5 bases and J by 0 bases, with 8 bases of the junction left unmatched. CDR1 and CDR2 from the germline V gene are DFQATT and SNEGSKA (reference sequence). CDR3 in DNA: TGCAGTGCTCTACAACAGGGGGTGATGAACACTGAAGCTTTCTTT. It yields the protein CSALQQGVMNTEAFF.

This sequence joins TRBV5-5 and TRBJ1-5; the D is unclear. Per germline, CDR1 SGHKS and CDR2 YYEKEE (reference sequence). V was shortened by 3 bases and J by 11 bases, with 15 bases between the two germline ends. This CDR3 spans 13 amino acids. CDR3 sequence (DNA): TGTGCCAGCAGCTCCTGGCGGGATCCATCCCAGCATTTT. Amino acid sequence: CASSSWRDPSQHF.

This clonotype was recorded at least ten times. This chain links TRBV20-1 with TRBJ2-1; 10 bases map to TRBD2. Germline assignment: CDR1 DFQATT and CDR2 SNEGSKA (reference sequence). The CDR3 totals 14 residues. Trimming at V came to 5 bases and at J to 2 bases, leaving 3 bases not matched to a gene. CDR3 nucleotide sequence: TGCAGTGCTCCTCTAGCGGGGGCCTACAATGAGCAGTTCTTC. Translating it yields CSAPLAGAYNEQFF.

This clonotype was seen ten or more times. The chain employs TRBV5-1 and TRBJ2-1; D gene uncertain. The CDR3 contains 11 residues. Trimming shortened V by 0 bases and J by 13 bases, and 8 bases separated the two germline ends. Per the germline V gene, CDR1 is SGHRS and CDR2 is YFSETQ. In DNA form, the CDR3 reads TGCGCCAGCAGCTTGGTTTCCGATCAGTTCTTC. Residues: CASSLVSDQFF.

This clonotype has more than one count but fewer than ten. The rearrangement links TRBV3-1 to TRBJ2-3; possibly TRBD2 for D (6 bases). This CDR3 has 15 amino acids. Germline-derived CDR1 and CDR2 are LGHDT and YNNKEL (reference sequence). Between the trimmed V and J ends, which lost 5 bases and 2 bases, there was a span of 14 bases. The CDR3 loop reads CASSGGTENTDTQYF. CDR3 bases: TGTGCCAGCAGCGGGGGGACCGAAAACACAGATACGCAGTATTTT.

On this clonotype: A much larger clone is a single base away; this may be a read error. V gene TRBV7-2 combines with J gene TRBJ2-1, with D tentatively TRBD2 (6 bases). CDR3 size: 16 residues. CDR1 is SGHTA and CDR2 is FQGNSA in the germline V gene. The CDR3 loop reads CGSSPFSGYSYNEQFF. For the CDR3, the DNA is TGTGGCAGCAGCCCCTTTAGCGGATACTCCTACAATGAGCAGTTCTTC. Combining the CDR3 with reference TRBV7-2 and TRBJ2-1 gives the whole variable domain GAGVSQSPSNKVTEKGKDVELRCDPISGHTALYWYRQSLGQGLEFLIYFQGNSAPDKSGLPSDRFSAERTGGSVSTLTIQRTQQEDSAVYLCGSSPFSGYSYNEQFFGPGTRLTVL.

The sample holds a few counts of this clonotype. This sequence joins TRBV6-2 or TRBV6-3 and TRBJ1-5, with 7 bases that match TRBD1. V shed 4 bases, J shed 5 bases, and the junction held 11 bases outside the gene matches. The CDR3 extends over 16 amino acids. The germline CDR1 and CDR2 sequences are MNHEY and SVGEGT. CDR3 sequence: CASSFPKDREDQPQHF. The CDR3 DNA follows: TGTGCCAGCAGTTTTCCAAAAGACAGGGAAGATCAGCCCCAGCATTTT.

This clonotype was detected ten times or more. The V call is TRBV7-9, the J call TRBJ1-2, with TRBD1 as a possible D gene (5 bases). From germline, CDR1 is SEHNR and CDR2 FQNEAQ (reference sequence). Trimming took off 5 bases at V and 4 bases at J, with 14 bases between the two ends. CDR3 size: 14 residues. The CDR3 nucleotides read TGTGCCAGCAGCAGATCCGGGGGACCCTATGGCTACACCTTC. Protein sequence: CASSRSGGPYGYTF. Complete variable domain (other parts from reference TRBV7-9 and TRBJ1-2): DTGVSQNPRHKITKRGQNVTFRCDPISEHNRLYWYRQTLGQGPEFLTYFQNEAQLEKSRLLSDRFSAERPKGSFSTLEIQRTEQGDSAMYLCASSRSGGPYGYTFGSGTRLTVV.

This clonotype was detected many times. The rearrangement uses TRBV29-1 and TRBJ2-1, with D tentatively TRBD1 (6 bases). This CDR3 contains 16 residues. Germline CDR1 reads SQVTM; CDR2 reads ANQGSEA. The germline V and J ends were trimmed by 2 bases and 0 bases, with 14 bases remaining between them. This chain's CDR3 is CSVEPPGHSSYNEQFF. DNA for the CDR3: TGCAGCGTTGAACCGCCGGGACACAGCTCCTACAATGAGCAGTTCTTC.

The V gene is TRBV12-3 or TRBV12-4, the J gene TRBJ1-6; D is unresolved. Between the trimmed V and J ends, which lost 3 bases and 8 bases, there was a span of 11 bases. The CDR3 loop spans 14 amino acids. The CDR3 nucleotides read TGTGCCAGCAGTTTTACGGGATGGGATTCACCCCTCCACTTT. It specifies CASSFTGWDSPLHF.

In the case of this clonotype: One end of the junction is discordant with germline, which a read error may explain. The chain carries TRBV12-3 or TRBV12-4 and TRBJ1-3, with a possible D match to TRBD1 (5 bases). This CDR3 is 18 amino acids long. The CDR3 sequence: CASCLWVLGDVRGNTIYF. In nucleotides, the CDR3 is TGTGCCAGCTGTTTATGGGTTTTAGGGGACGTGCGTGGAAACACCATATATTTT.

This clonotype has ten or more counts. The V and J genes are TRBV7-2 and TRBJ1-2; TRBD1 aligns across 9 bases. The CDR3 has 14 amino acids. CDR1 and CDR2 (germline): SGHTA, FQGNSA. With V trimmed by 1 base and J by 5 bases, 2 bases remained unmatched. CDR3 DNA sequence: TGTGCCAGCAGCTTAGGACAGGGGGAATATGGCTACACCTTC. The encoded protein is CASSLGQGEYGYTF. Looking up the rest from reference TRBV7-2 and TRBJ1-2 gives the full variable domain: GAGVSQSPSNKVTEKGKDVELRCDPISGHTALYWYRQSLGQGLEFLIYFQGNSAPDKSGLPSDRFSAERTGGSVSTLTIQRTQQEDSAVYLCASSLGQGEYGYTFGSGTRLTVV.

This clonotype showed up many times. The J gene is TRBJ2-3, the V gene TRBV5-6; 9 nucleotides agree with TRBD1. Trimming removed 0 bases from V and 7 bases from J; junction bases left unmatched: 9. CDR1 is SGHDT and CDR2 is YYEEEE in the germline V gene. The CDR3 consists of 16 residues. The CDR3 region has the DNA TGTGCCAGCAGCTTGGGGGCACAGGGGGCTTATTATACGCAGTATTTT. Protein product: CASSLGAQGAYYTQYF.

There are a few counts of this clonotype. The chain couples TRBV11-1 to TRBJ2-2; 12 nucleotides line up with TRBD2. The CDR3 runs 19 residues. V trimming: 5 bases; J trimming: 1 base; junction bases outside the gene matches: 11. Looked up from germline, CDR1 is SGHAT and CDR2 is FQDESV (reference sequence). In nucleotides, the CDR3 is TGTGCCAGCAGCCTGGATCCTTCGGGACTAGCGGGGAACACCGGGGAGCTGTTTTTT. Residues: CASSLDPSGLAGNTGELFF.

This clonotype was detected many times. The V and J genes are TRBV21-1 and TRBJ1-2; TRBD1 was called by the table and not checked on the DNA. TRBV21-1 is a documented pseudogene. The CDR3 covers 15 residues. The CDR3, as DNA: TGTGCCAGCAGAAACCCAGGCAATCAGGGGGTTGGCTACACCTTC. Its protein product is CASRNPGNQGVGYTF.

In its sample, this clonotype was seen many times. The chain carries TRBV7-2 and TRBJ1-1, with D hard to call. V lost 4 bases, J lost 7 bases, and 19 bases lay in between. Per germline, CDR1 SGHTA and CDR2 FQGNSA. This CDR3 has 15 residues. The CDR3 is CASSSRGPTLGEAFF. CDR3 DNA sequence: TGTGCCAGCAGCTCCCGAGGACCGACACTTGGTGAAGCTTTCTTT.

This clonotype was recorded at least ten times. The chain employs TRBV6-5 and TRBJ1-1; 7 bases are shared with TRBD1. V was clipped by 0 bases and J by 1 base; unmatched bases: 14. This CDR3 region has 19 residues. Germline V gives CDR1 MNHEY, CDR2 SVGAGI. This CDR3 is CASSYSSGQPWKRNTEAFF. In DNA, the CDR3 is TGTGCCAGCAGTTACTCCTCGGGACAGCCTTGGAAGAGGAACACTGAAGCTTTCTTT.

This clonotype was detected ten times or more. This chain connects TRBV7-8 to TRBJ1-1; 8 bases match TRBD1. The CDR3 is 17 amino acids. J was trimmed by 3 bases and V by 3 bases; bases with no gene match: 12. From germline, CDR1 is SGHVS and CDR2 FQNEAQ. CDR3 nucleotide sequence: TGTGCCAGCAGCTTTCCCGGACAGGGCTGGATGGACACTGAAGCTTTCTTT. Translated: CASSFPGQGWMDTEAFF.

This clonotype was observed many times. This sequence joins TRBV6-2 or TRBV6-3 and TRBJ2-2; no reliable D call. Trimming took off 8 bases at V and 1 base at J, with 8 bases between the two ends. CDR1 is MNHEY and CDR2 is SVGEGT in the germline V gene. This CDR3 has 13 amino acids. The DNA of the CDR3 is TGTGCCAGCCTCCGACAGAACACCGGGGAGCTGTTTTTT. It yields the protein CASLRQNTGELFF.

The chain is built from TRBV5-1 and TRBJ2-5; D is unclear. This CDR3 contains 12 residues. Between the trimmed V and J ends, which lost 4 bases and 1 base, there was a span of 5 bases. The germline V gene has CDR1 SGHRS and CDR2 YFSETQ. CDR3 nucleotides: TGCGCCAGCAGCGCAGGCCAAGAGACCCAGTACTTC. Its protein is CASSAGQETQYF. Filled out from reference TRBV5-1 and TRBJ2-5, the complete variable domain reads KAGVTQTPRYLIKTRGQQVTLSCSPISGHRSVSWYQQTPGQGLQFLFEYFSETQRNKGNFPGRFSGRQFSNSRSEMNVSTLELGDSALYLCASSAGQETQYFGPGTRLLVL.

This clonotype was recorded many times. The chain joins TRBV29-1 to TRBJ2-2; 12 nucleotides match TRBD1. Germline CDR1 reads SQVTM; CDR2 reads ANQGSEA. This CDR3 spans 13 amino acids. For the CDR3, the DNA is TGCACCGCGGGACAGGGGGCTACCGGGGAGCTGTTTTTT. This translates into CTAGQGATGELFF.

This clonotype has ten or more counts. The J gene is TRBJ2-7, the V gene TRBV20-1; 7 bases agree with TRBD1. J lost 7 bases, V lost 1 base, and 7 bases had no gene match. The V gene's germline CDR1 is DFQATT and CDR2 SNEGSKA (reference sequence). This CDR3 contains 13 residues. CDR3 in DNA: TGCAGTGCTAGAGCCCACAGGGGAACTGAGCAGTACTTC. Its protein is CSARAHRGTEQYF.

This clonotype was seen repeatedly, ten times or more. Here the CDR3 DNA reads TGTGCCAGCAGTTTAGCGGGACAGATTAGCAATCAGCCCCAGCATTTT. Translating it yields CASSLAGQISNQPQHF. The chain employs TRBV12-3 or TRBV12-4 and TRBJ1-5, with 7 bases identical to TRBD1. The V gene end was trimmed by 0 bases and the J gene end by 0 bases; junction bases not matched to a gene: 2. The CDR3 contains 16 residues.